What follows describes a single T cell receptor (beta chain). The data originate from a study of blood T cell repertoires in COVID-19. About the study: From T cells, B-cell-depleted T cells, or PBMCs came the material, which was cDNA or gDNA.

Here immunoSEQ multiplex PCR was the method, and the copy in TCRdb shows in-frame clones only, minus some. This table has approximately 35,000 clones, 75% to 85% appearing once. V lost 1 base and J 6 bases, leaving 10 bases between the germline ends. The germline V gene encodes CDR1 SNHLY and CDR2 FYNNEI. The CDR3 is 14 amino acids. This TCR was recovered from a human donor in a cohort sampled during active COVID-19. The chain links TRBV2 to TRBJ1-5, with D possibly TRBD1 on 6 matching bases. Input material: peripheral blood. The CDR3 protein is CASSEGDRIQPQHF. The CDR3, as DNA: TGTGCCAGCAGTGAAGGAGACAGGATTCAGCCCCAGCATTTT.